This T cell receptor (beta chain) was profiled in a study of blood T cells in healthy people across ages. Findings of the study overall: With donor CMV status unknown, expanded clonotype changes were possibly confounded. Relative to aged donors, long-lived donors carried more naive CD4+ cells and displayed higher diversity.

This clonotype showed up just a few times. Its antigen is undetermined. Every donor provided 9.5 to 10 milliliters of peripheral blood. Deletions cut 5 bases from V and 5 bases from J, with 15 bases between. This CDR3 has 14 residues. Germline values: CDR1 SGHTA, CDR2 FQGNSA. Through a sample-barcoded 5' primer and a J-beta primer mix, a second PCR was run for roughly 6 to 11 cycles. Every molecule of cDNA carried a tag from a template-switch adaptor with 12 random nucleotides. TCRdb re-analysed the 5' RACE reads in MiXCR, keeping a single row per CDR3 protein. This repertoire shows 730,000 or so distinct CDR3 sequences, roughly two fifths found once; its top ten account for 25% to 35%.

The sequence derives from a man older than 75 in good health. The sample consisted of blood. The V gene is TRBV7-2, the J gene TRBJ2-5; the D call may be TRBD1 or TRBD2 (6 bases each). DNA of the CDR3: TGTGCCAGCAGCACGGGGGCCCATTGGGAGACCCAGTACTTC. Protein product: CASSTGAHWETQYF.